This TCR beta chain was recovered during a study of blood T cells in healthy people across ages (dated by TCRdb to 2015 to 2017). Regarding the complete study: In model experiments, roughly one uniquely barcoded TCR beta cDNA molecule per two T cells was captured by template switching. Donors were grouped into four age groups: young (average 16 years), middle-aged (roughly 40), aged (around 56) and long-lived (about 82). To avoid experimental bias, donors of different ages were spread randomly across the sequencing lanes. The study measured age-related changes in TCR beta repertoire diversity using deep sequencing normalized with unique cDNA molecular identifiers. For two donors (one aged 18 to 30 and one aged 80 or older), the study analyzed two additional independent replicas of 1 million unique cDNA reads from the same blood draw. The study at large found these results: As age increased, observed TCR beta diversity per million T cells dropped in a roughly linear way, and a significant reduction was already evident by age approximately 40. Since profiling was done on bulk unsorted PBMCs, naive and antigen-experienced compartments could not be conclusively compared. Compared with the aged group, the long-lived group had more naive CD4+ T cells, fewer expanded clones and increased TCR diversity, suggesting age selection. A strong correlation was found between observed TCR beta diversity and the percentage of naive T cells measured by flow cytometry. Estimates of total diversity from one million sequenced T cells were regarded as lower bounds and underestimates. Donor CMV infection status was unknown, potentially confounding age-related changes in expanded clonotypes.

On this clonotype itself: Its antigen is not yet known. No qualities accompany the bases; no much larger clone lies one base away.

Ends trimmed: V by 6 bases, J by 8 bases; bases unmatched to a gene: 8. Looking up the germline V gene yields CDR1 SNHLY and CDR2 FYNNEI. The CDR3, from cysteine to phenylalanine, totals 14 residues. Just the 42-base CDR3 DNA is kept, in frame starting at base 1. Library construction relied on 5' RACE. A second about 7 to 12 cycle PCR used a sample-barcoded 5' primer and a J-beta primer mix. A unique molecular identifier was introduced onto each TCR beta cDNA molecule by a template-switch 5' adaptor carrying 12 random nucleotides. At least 3 million CDR3-containing paired-end reads were obtained from each sample. First-strand cDNA was synthesized from all RNA with the Mint cDNA synthesis kit, primed by a TRBC-specific oligonucleotide. Following uracil-DNA glycosylase treatment, all cDNA underwent a first 18-cycle PCR with the universal primers M1SS and BC2_uni_R. The authors' pipeline ran thus. Each sample was normalized by randomly selecting 1 million high-quality reads, each carrying a distinct molecular identifier. Reads with shared molecular identifiers were discarded instead of being binned into consensus sequences. MiTCR, with a Q25 quality threshold and the strictest error-elimination algorithm, was used for CDR3 identification, clonotype clustering and error correction. Lower-bound total TCR beta diversity was estimated with a nonparametric unseen species model using Euler transformation. The public reads were reprocessed in TCRdb via fastp at Q25 and MiXCR, keeping in-frame beta chains. CDR3 protein sequences are deduplicated, and each keeps its most common genes and DNA. Clone size and V and J calls follow TCRdb, not the original study. The sample profile shows 1.5 million to 2 million distinct CDR3 sequences; roughly 43% of them were found once. 20% to 25% of the sample is held by the ten biggest clonotypes.

The donors were about 40 Caucasian individuals from Russia, aged 6 to 90 years, who were systemically healthy. Each donor gave around 9.9 milliliters of peripheral blood, collected into EDTA-treated Vacutainer tubes. PBMCs were isolated by Ficoll-Paque density-gradient centrifugation, with at least 6 million obtained per sample. Trizol reagent was used to extract total RNA from the PBMCs, yielding at least 6 micrograms per sample. The percentages of naive CD45RAhigh/CD27high T cells were determined by flow cytometry on a PBMC aliquot from every donor. The chain is encoded by TRBV2 joined to TRBJ2-3; TRBD2 fits 10 bases in the junction. Sequenced material: blood. The receptor was derived from a human donor in good health. The bases are TGTGCCAGCAGCCAAGCGGGGGGGCCGGGTACGCAGTATTTT. Its product reads: CASSQAGGPGTQYF. Joined to the reference TRBV2 and TRBJ2-3 proteins, this CDR3 gives the full variable domain: EPEVTQTPSHQVTQMGQEVILRCVPISNHLYFYWYRQILGQKVEFLVSFYNNEISEKSEIFDDQFSVERPDGSNFTLKIRSTKLEDSAMYFCASSQAGGPGTQYFGPGTRLTVL.